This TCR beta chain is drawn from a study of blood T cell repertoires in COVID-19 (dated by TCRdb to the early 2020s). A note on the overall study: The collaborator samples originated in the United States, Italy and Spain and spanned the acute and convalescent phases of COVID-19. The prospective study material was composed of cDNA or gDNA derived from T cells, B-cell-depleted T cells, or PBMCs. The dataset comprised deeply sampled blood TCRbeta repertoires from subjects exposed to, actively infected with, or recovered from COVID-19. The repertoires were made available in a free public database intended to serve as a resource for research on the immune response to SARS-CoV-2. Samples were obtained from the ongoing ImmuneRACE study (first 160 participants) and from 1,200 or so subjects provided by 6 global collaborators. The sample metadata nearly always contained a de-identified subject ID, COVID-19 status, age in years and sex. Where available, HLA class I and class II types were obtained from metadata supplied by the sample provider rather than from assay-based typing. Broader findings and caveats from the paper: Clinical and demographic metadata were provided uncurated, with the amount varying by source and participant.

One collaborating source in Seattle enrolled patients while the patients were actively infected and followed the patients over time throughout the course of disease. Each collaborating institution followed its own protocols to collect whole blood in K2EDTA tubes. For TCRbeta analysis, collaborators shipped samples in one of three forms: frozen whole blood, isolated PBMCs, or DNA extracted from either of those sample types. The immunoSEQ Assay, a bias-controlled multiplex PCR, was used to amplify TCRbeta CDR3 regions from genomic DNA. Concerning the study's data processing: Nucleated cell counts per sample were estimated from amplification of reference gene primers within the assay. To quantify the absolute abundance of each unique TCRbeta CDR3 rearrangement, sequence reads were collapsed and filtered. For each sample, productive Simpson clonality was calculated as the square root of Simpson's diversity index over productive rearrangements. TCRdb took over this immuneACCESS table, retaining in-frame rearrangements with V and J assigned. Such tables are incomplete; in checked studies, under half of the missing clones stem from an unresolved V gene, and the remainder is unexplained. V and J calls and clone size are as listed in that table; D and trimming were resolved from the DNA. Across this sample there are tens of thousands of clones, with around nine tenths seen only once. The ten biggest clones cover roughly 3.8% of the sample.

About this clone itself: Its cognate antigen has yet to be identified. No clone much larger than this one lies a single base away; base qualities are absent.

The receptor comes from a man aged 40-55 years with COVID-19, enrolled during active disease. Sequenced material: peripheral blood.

The nucleotide sequence is TGCGCCAGCAGCTTGATGGCAGGTGGAAACACCATATATTTT. This yields the protein CASSLMAGGNTIYF. This receptor chain uses TRBV5-1 and TRBJ1-3, with the identity of the D gene unclear. Inclusive of the bounding cysteine and phenylalanine, the CDR3 is 14 residues long. Here the CDR3 DNA is all that survives: 42 bases in frame from base 1. V is pared back by 1 base and J by 3 bases, with 8 bases lying between the germline termini. CDR1 SGHRS and CDR2 YFSETQ were looked up in the germline V gene.